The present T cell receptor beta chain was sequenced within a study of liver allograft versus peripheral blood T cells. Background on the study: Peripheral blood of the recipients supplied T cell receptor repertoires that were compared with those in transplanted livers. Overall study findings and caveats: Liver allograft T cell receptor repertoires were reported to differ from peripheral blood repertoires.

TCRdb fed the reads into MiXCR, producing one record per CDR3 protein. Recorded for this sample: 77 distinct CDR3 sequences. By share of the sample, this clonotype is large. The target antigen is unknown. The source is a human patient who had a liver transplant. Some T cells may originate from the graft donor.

The chain's CDR3 is CASLVGGSLDEQFF. CDR3 bases: TGTGCCAGCCTCGTAGGAGGGAGTTTGGATGAGCAGTTCTTC. The chain joins TRBV7-2 to TRBJ2-1, with D possibly being TRBD2 (6 bases). The germline V and J ends were trimmed by 8 bases and 8 bases, with 19 bases remaining between them. The CDR3 has 14 amino acids. Germline assignment: CDR1 SGHTA and CDR2 FQGNSA.